This is a list of T cell receptor beta chains from one sample in a study of T-cell reconstitution after alpha-beta-depleted transplantation in children. Each CDR3 protein is one row after TCRdb ran MiXCR on the PCR reads. This table holds a few hundred thousand distinct CDR3 sequences, around two fifths found once. The material sequenced was PBMCs, taken before TCRalphabeta/CD19-depleted stem cell transplant. All receptors derive from a girl aged 2 to 10 with aplastic anemia, due to receive a stem cell transplant. Both conserved end residues are part of each CDR3. The order of the fields is V gene, D gene, clone size, J gene, CDR3 DNA, CDR3 protein. The D gene is left open where the match is weak. Only part of the rows carry a size: once, few, many, or a class if the clone is expanded.

v_gene: TRBV6-1
d_gene: .
abundance: few
j_gene: TRBJ1-4
CDR3nt: TGTGCCAGCAGTAATCGGGTCGGTGAAAAACTGTTTTTT
CDR3aa: CASSNRVGEKLFF

v_gene: TRBV7-2
d_gene: .
abundance: .
j_gene: TRBJ1-5
CDR3nt: TGTGCCAGCAGCTTAGGTACAGGGAGGGTACGACAGCCCCAGCATTTT
CDR3aa: CASSLGTGRVRQPQHF

v_gene: TRBV20-1
d_gene: .
abundance: once
j_gene: TRBJ1-6
CDR3nt: TGCAGTGCTAGAGACTTCCGGGATTCACCCCTCCACTTT
CDR3aa: CSARDFRDSPLHF

v_gene: TRBV20-1
d_gene: .
abundance: .
j_gene: TRBJ1-5
CDR3nt: TGCAGTGCTAGAGCCCCTGGCAGGGATCGCCAGCATTTT
CDR3aa: CSARAPGRDRQHF

v_gene: TRBV20-1
d_gene: .
abundance: .
j_gene: TRBJ2-1
CDR3nt: TGCAGTGCTAGGGACGATAGCGTATGGTCCTACAATGAGCAGTTCTTC
CDR3aa: CSARDDSVWSYNEQFF

v_gene: TRBV4-3
d_gene: .
abundance: many
j_gene: TRBJ1-6
CDR3nt: TGCGCCAGCAGCCAAGACGCGGAGGGTTCACCCCTCCACTTT
CDR3aa: CASSQDAEGSPLHF

v_gene: TRBV20-1
d_gene: TRBD2
abundance: .
j_gene: TRBJ2-1
CDR3nt: TGCAGTGCTAGAGGGACTAGCGCACTGCAGTTCTTC
CDR3aa: CSARGTSALQFF

v_gene: TRBV11-1
d_gene: TRBD2
abundance: few
j_gene: TRBJ2-3
CDR3nt: TGTGCCAGCAGCTTAGGAGTAGCGGGAGGGCCGGGAGCAGATACGCAGTATTTT
CDR3aa: CASSLGVAGGPGADTQYF

v_gene: TRBV12-3/TRBV12-4
d_gene: .
abundance: many
j_gene: TRBJ1-1
CDR3nt: TGTGCCAGCAGGAGGGTGACGGACACTGAAGCTTTCTTT
CDR3aa: CASRRVTDTEAFF

v_gene: TRBV4-1
d_gene: TRBD1
abundance: .
j_gene: TRBJ1-2
CDR3nt: TGCGCCAGCAGCCAAGGAGGGGGCGCACAGTATGGCTACACCTTC
CDR3aa: CASSQGGGAQYGYTF

v_gene: TRBV5-1
d_gene: TRBD1
abundance: .
j_gene: TRBJ2-1
CDR3nt: TGCGCCAGCAGGGCTAGTGGGACAGGGATTTACAATGAGCAGTTCTTC
CDR3aa: CASRASGTGIYNEQFF

v_gene: TRBV15
d_gene: .
abundance: many
j_gene: TRBJ1-1
CDR3nt: TGTGCCACCAGCAGAGATCGTAGGGGGGGCATGAACACTGAAGCTTTCTTT
CDR3aa: CATSRDRRGGMNTEAFF

v_gene: TRBV27
d_gene: TRBD2
abundance: .
j_gene: TRBJ2-7
CDR3nt: TGTGCCAGCAGCCCGACTAGCGGGAGGCCCTTTTACGAGCAGTACTTC
CDR3aa: CASSPTSGRPFYEQYF

v_gene: TRBV9
d_gene: TRBD1
abundance: .
j_gene: TRBJ2-1
CDR3nt: TGTGCCAGCAGCGTAGGGACAGGGGCCTACAATGAGCAGTTCTTC
CDR3aa: CASSVGTGAYNEQFF

v_gene: TRBV12-3/TRBV12-4
d_gene: .
abundance: .
j_gene: TRBJ2-1
CDR3nt: TGTGCCAGCAGTTTGAAGGAGGTGCAGTTCTTC
CDR3aa: CASSLKEVQFF

v_gene: TRBV15
d_gene: .
abundance: .
j_gene: TRBJ2-2
CDR3nt: TGTGCCACCAGCAGAGGAGCGCCGTACACCGGGGAGCTGTTTTTT
CDR3aa: CATSRGAPYTGELFF

v_gene: TRBV12-3/TRBV12-4
d_gene: .
abundance: many
j_gene: TRBJ1-1
CDR3nt: TGTGCCAGCAGTTTTAGGACCGGGAACACTGAAGCTTTCTTT
CDR3aa: CASSFRTGNTEAFF

v_gene: TRBV6-1
d_gene: .
abundance: few
j_gene: TRBJ1-6
CDR3nt: TGTGCCAGCAGTGAAGTCGACAGACGGGCGCTGGTCTATAATTCACCCCTCCACTTT
CDR3aa: CASSEVDRRALVYNSPLHF

v_gene: TRBV6-5
d_gene: .
abundance: .
j_gene: TRBJ1-2
CDR3nt: TGTGCCAGCAGTAACCGGCGTGTGGGCTACACCTTC
CDR3aa: CASSNRRVGYTF

v_gene: TRBV7-3
d_gene: .
abundance: few
j_gene: TRBJ2-2
CDR3nt: TGTGCCAGCAGCTCTTCCCAGGGAATCGGGGAGCTGTTTTTT
CDR3aa: CASSSSQGIGELFF

v_gene: TRBV20-1
d_gene: TRBD1
abundance: many
j_gene: TRBJ2-7
CDR3nt: TGCAGTGCTTACGACAGGGTCGAGAACGAGCAGTACTTC
CDR3aa: CSAYDRVENEQYF

v_gene: TRBV10-3
d_gene: TRBD1
abundance: .
j_gene: TRBJ2-5
CDR3nt: TGTGCCATCAGTTCCGGGACAGGGGAGACCCAGTACTTC
CDR3aa: CAISSGTGETQYF

v_gene: TRBV7-2
d_gene: TRBD1
abundance: many
j_gene: TRBJ2-7
CDR3nt: TGTGCCAGCAGCTCAAGACAGGGGACCTACGAGCAGTACTTC
CDR3aa: CASSSRQGTYEQYF

v_gene: TRBV12-3/TRBV12-4
d_gene: TRBD1
abundance: .
j_gene: TRBJ1-1
CDR3nt: TGTGCCAGCAGTTTAGGGACAGGGAGCATGAACACTGAAGCTTTCTTT
CDR3aa: CASSLGTGSMNTEAFF

v_gene: TRBV7-2
d_gene: .
abundance: few
j_gene: TRBJ2-2
CDR3nt: TGTGCCAGCAGGTCCGGACAGAGGAACACCGGGGAGCTGTTTTTT
CDR3aa: CASRSGQRNTGELFF

v_gene: TRBV5-1
d_gene: TRBD1
abundance: .
j_gene: TRBJ1-6
CDR3nt: TGCGCCAGCAGCTTGGGAGGGACAGGGGTGTCACCCCTCCACTTT
CDR3aa: CASSLGGTGVSPLHF

v_gene: TRBV4-1
d_gene: TRBD1
abundance: .
j_gene: TRBJ1-2
CDR3nt: TGCGCCAGCAGCCAAGAGGAGACAGGGATTGGCTACACCTTC
CDR3aa: CASSQEETGIGYTF

v_gene: TRBV5-1
d_gene: TRBD2
abundance: .
j_gene: TRBJ2-1
CDR3nt: TGCGCCAGCAGCTTGGCGGCTAGCGGGAGTACCTACAATGAGCAGTTCTTC
CDR3aa: CASSLAASGSTYNEQFF

v_gene: TRBV5-1
d_gene: TRBD2
abundance: .
j_gene: TRBJ2-1
CDR3nt: TGCGCCAGCAGCTTGGTGACTAGCGGGTCGAATGAGCAGTTCTTC
CDR3aa: CASSLVTSGSNEQFF

v_gene: TRBV10-2
d_gene: .
abundance: .
j_gene: TRBJ2-5
CDR3nt: TGCGCCAGCAGTGCGGCTAGTGGGAGTGGGCGGGAGACCCAGTACTTC
CDR3aa: CASSAASGSGRETQYF

v_gene: TRBV12-5
d_gene: TRBD2
abundance: .
j_gene: TRBJ2-1
CDR3nt: TGTGCTAGTGGCCAACTAGCGGGAGGGGTGATTGACTACAATGAGCAGTTCTTC
CDR3aa: CASGQLAGGVIDYNEQFF

v_gene: TRBV2
d_gene: .
abundance: many
j_gene: TRBJ1-1
CDR3nt: TGTGCCTCCTCGAGGGGTGCTGAAGCTTTCTTT
CDR3aa: CASSRGAEAFF

v_gene: TRBV7-6
d_gene: TRBD1
abundance: many
j_gene: TRBJ2-6
CDR3nt: TGTGCCAGCAGCTCCGGGACAGGTTCTGGGGCCAACGTCCTGACTTTC
CDR3aa: CASSSGTGSGANVLTF

v_gene: TRBV19
d_gene: .
abundance: .
j_gene: TRBJ2-1
CDR3nt: TGTGCCAGTAGTACCCCGGGGAGATTAAACAATGAGCAGTTCTTC
CDR3aa: CASSTPGRLNNEQFF

v_gene: TRBV27
d_gene: TRBD1
abundance: few
j_gene: TRBJ1-1
CDR3nt: TGTGCCAGCGGGCCCTCCGGGACAGGCTTAATGAACACTGAAGCTTTCTTT
CDR3aa: CASGPSGTGLMNTEAFF

v_gene: TRBV20-1
d_gene: .
abundance: .
j_gene: TRBJ2-1
CDR3nt: TGCAGTGCTAGAGCAACCGGGTCTCCCAACCATGAGCAGTTCTTC
CDR3aa: CSARATGSPNHEQFF

v_gene: TRBV25-1
d_gene: .
abundance: many
j_gene: TRBJ1-2
CDR3nt: TGTGCCAGCGCCGAAAACTGGTGGGGGGAGGGCTATGGCTACACCTTC
CDR3aa: CASAENWWGEGYGYTF

v_gene: TRBV15
d_gene: .
abundance: .
j_gene: TRBJ2-2
CDR3nt: TGTGCCACCAGCAGAGAAGGGGAAACCGGGGAGCTGTTTTTT
CDR3aa: CATSREGETGELFF

v_gene: TRBV4-1
d_gene: .
abundance: .
j_gene: TRBJ2-5
CDR3nt: TGCGCCAGCAGCCAAGATCCTAAGAGAGCGCCAGGGGAGACCCAGTACTTC
CDR3aa: CASSQDPKRAPGETQYF

v_gene: TRBV25-1
d_gene: .
abundance: .
j_gene: TRBJ2-1
CDR3nt: TGTGCCAGCAGTAGAATCAGAGGAGGGGAGCAGTTCTTC
CDR3aa: CASSRIRGGEQFF

v_gene: TRBV7-3
d_gene: .
abundance: .
j_gene: TRBJ2-4
CDR3nt: TGTGCCAGCAGCTTGGAGGGAGCCAAAAACATTCAGTACTTC
CDR3aa: CASSLEGAKNIQYF

v_gene: TRBV5-1
d_gene: .
abundance: few
j_gene: TRBJ2-1
CDR3nt: TGCGCCAGCAGCTTGGTAGGGCAGGGAGTAAATGAGCAGTTCTTC
CDR3aa: CASSLVGQGVNEQFF

v_gene: TRBV5-1
d_gene: TRBD1
abundance: few
j_gene: TRBJ2-3
CDR3nt: TGCGCCAGCAGCTTGGTAACAGGGGGCGATGGTACAGATACGCAGTATTTT
CDR3aa: CASSLVTGGDGTDTQYF

v_gene: TRBV20-1
d_gene: .
abundance: .
j_gene: TRBJ2-7
CDR3nt: TGCAGTGCTGTTCAAGGATTCTACGAGCAGTACTTC
CDR3aa: CSAVQGFYEQYF

v_gene: TRBV4-1
d_gene: TRBD1
abundance: few
j_gene: TRBJ2-7
CDR3nt: TGCGCCAGCAGCCTCCTGACAGGGGTTTACGAGCAGTACTTC
CDR3aa: CASSLLTGVYEQYF

v_gene: TRBV5-5
d_gene: .
abundance: many
j_gene: TRBJ1-4
CDR3nt: TGTGCCAGCAGCCTGACCTCTACAACTAATGAAAAACTGTTTTTT
CDR3aa: CASSLTSTTNEKLFF

v_gene: TRBV13
d_gene: .
abundance: many
j_gene: TRBJ2-7
CDR3nt: TGTGCCAGCAGCTTAGCGCGGTACGAGCAGTACTTC
CDR3aa: CASSLARYEQYF

v_gene: TRBV5-4
d_gene: .
abundance: many
j_gene: TRBJ2-7
CDR3nt: TGTGCCAGCAGCTTGGACAGCCGCTACGAGCAGTACTTC
CDR3aa: CASSLDSRYEQYF

v_gene: TRBV5-1
d_gene: .
abundance: once
j_gene: TRBJ1-1
CDR3nt: TGCGCCAGCAGCTTGGTCGGCCTCAACACTGAAGCTTTCTTT
CDR3aa: CASSLVGLNTEAFF

v_gene: TRBV6-1
d_gene: .
abundance: medium-sized
j_gene: TRBJ1-4
CDR3nt: TGTGCCAGCAGGAACTCAGGGCGCAGAACTAATGAAAAACTGTTTTTT
CDR3aa: CASRNSGRRTNEKLFF

v_gene: TRBV7-3
d_gene: TRBD1
abundance: .
j_gene: TRBJ1-6
CDR3nt: TGTGCCAGCAGCTTCACAGGGGGCGCGGGGAATTCACCCCTCCACTTT
CDR3aa: CASSFTGGAGNSPLHF

v_gene: TRBV29-1
d_gene: .
abundance: many
j_gene: TRBJ1-5
CDR3nt: TGCAGCGTTTATGAGGGGGGTGAGGCCCAGCATTTT
CDR3aa: CSVYEGGEAQHF

v_gene: TRBV5-1
d_gene: .
abundance: few
j_gene: TRBJ2-1
CDR3nt: TGCGCCAGCAGCCTACCGGACTATGGAGCCTACAATGAGCAGTTCTTC
CDR3aa: CASSLPDYGAYNEQFF

v_gene: TRBV20-1
d_gene: TRBD2
abundance: few
j_gene: TRBJ2-5
CDR3nt: TGCAGTGCAACAACTAGCGGGAGGGCTAGATTCTCTCAAGAGACCCAGTACTTC
CDR3aa: CSATTSGRARFSQETQYF

v_gene: TRBV4-3
d_gene: .
abundance: many
j_gene: TRBJ2-7
CDR3nt: TGCGCCAGCAGCCAACAAACCGGGGCCCCTGACGAGCAGTACTTC
CDR3aa: CASSQQTGAPDEQYF